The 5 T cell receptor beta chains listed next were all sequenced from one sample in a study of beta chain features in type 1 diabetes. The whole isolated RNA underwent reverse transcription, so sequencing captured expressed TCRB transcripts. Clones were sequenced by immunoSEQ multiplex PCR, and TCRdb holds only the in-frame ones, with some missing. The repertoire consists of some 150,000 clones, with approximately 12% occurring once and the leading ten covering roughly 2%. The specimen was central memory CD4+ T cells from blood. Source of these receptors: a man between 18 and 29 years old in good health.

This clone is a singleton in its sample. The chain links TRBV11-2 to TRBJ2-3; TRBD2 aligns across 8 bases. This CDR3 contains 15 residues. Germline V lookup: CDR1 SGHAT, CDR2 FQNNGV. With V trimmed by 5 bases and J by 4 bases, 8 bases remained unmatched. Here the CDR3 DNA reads TGTGCCAGCAGCCTTACGGGGGGGCTCGCAGATACGCAGTATTTT. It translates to CASSLTGGLADTQYF.

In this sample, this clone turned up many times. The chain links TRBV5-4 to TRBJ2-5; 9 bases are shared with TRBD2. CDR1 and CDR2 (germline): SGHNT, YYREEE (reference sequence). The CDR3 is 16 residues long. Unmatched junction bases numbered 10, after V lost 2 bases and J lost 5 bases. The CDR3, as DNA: TGTGCCAGCAGCTTCCGGCTAGCGGGATCAGGGGAGACCCAGTACTTC. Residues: CASSFRLAGSGETQYF.

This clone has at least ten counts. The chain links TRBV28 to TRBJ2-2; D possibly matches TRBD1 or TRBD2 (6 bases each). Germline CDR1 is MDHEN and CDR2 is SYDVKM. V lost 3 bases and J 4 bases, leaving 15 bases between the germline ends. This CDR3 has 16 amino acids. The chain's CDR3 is CASSFPGRGGTGELFF. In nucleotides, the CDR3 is TGTGCCAGCAGTTTCCCCGGCAGGGGAGGCACCGGGGAGCTGTTTTTT.

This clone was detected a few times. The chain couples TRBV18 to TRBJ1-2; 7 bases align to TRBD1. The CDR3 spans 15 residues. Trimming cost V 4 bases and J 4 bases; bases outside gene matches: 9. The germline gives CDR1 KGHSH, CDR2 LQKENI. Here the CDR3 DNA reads TGTGCCAGCTCACAGGTGACAGGGAATTCCTATGGCTACACCTTC. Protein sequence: CASSQVTGNSYGYTF.

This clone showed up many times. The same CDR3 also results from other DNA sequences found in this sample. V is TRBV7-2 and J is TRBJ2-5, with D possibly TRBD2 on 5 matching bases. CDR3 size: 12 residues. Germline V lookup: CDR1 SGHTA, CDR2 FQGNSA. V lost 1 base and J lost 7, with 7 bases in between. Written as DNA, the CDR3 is TGTGCCAGCAGCTTAGGTGGGAGGACCCAGTACTTC. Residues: CASSLGGRTQYF.